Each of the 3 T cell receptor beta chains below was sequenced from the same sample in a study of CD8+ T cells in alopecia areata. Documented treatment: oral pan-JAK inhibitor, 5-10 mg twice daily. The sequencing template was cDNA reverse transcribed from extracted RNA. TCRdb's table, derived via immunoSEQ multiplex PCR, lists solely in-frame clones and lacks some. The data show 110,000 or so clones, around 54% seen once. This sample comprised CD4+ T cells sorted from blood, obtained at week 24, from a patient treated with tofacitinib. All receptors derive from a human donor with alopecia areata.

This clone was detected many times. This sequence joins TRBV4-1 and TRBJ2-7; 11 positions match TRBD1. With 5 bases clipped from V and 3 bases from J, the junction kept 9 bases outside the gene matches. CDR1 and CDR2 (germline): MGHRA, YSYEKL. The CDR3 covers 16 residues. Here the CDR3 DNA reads TGCGCCAGCAGCTCAGGGACAGGGGGAAGGCGCTACGAGCAGTACTTC. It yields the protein CASSSGTGGRRYEQYF.

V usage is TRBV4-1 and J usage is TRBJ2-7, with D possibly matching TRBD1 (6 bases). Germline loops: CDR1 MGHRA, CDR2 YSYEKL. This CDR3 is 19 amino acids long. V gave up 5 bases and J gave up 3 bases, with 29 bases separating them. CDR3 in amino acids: CASSSWTVLPGSNNYEQYF. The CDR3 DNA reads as TGCGCCAGCAGCTCCTGGACAGTCCTACCCGGGTCCAATAACTACGAGCAGTACTTC.

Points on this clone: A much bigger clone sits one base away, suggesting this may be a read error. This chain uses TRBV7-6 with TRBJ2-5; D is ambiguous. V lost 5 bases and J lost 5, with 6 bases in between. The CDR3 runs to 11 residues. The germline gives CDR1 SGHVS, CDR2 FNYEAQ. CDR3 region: CASSPGETQYF. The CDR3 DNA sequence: TGTGCCAGCAGCCCCGGCGAGACCCAGTACTTC.